A selection of T cell receptor beta chains follows, all from one sample in a study of CD8 T cells in Susac syndrome. One entry per CDR3 protein results from TCRdb running MiXCR on the immunoSEQ multiplex PCR reads. The sample carries approximately 71,000 distinct CDR3 sequences, 96% recorded once. Material for sequencing was CD4+ T cells from PBMCs. Receptor source: a human donor with multiple sclerosis. Each CDR3 is given with its conserved first and last residue. D genes are given only for firm matches. Clone sizes are given selectively: once, few, many, or a class where the clone is expanded.

v_call: TRBV20-1
j_call: TRBJ2-3
cdr3_length: 15
clone_size: -
d_call: TRBD1
cdr3_aa: CSARDLDRARDTQYF
cdr3_nt: TGCAGTGCTAGAGATCTCGACAGGGCTAGAGATACGCAGTATTTT

v_call: TRBV14
j_call: TRBJ2-5
cdr3_length: 15
clone_size: once
d_call: -
cdr3_aa: CASSQGRHGQETQYF
cdr3_nt: TGTGCCAGCAGCCAAGGGAGACATGGCCAAGAGACCCAGTACTTC

v_call: TRBV9
j_call: TRBJ1-6
cdr3_length: 16
clone_size: -
d_call: -
cdr3_aa: CASSPRGGGGNSPLHF
cdr3_nt: TGTGCCAGCAGCCCCCGAGGAGGGGGAGGTAATTCACCCCTCCACTTT

v_call: TRBV27
j_call: TRBJ2-1
cdr3_length: 14
clone_size: -
d_call: -
cdr3_aa: CASSFGQEYNEQFF
cdr3_nt: TGTGCCAGCAGTTTTGGCCAGGAATACAATGAGCAGTTCTTC

v_call: TRBV7-9
j_call: TRBJ2-3
cdr3_length: 14
clone_size: -
d_call: -
cdr3_aa: CASSPRGWGDTQYF
cdr3_nt: TGTGCCAGCAGCCCGCGCGGATGGGGGGATACGCAGTATTTT

v_call: TRBV2
j_call: TRBJ2-7
cdr3_length: 13
clone_size: -
d_call: -
cdr3_aa: CASSGGSGEEQYF
cdr3_nt: TGTGCCAGCAGTGGGGGGTCAGGGGAGGAGCAGTACTTC

v_call: TRBV6-6
j_call: TRBJ2-1
cdr3_length: 15
clone_size: -
d_call: TRBD1
cdr3_aa: CASSWTQGAGNEQFF
cdr3_nt: TGTGCCAGCAGTTGGACCCAGGGGGCGGGCAATGAGCAGTTCTTC

v_call: TRBV9
j_call: TRBJ2-5
cdr3_length: 14
clone_size: -
d_call: -
cdr3_aa: CASSVGGSGETQYF
cdr3_nt: TGTGCCAGCAGCGTAGGAGGCTCCGGGGAGACCCAGTACTTC

v_call: TRBV3-1
j_call: TRBJ1-2
cdr3_length: 13
clone_size: -
d_call: -
cdr3_aa: CASSQDLIEGYTF
cdr3_nt: TGTGCCAGCAGCCAAGATTTAATTGAAGGCTACACCTTC

v_call: TRBV7-9
j_call: TRBJ1-1
cdr3_length: 14
clone_size: -
d_call: -
cdr3_aa: CASSHDAISTEAFF
cdr3_nt: TGTGCCAGCAGCCACGACGCCATAAGCACTGAAGCTTTCTTT

v_call: TRBV5-1
j_call: TRBJ2-7
cdr3_length: 13
clone_size: -
d_call: -
cdr3_aa: CASSSLGDYEQYF
cdr3_nt: TGCGCCAGCAGCTCCCTCGGGGACTACGAGCAGTACTTC

v_call: TRBV7-9
j_call: TRBJ2-5
cdr3_length: 13
clone_size: -
d_call: TRBD2
cdr3_aa: CAIRFGGVETQYF
cdr3_nt: TGTGCCATCCGCTTCGGGGGGGTAGAGACCCAGTACTTC

v_call: TRBV9
j_call: TRBJ1-1
cdr3_length: 14
clone_size: -
d_call: TRBD1
cdr3_aa: CASSPRTGYTEAFF
cdr3_nt: TGTGCCAGCAGCCCAAGGACAGGGTACACTGAAGCTTTCTTT

v_call: TRBV12-3/TRBV12-4
j_call: TRBJ2-3
cdr3_length: 14
clone_size: -
d_call: -
cdr3_aa: CASSLVPPADTQYF
cdr3_nt: TGTGCCAGCAGTTTAGTGCCCCCCGCAGATACGCAGTATTTT

v_call: TRBV6-2/TRBV6-3
j_call: TRBJ2-1
cdr3_length: 12
clone_size: -
d_call: -
cdr3_aa: CASNREYNEQFF
cdr3_nt: TGTGCCAGCAATCGGGAATACAATGAGCAGTTCTTC

v_call: TRBV6-1
j_call: TRBJ2-7
cdr3_length: 14
clone_size: -
d_call: -
cdr3_aa: CASSDQLGRYEQYF
cdr3_nt: TGTGCCAGCAGTGACCAATTGGGGAGATACGAGCAGTACTTC

v_call: TRBV5-1
j_call: TRBJ1-2
cdr3_length: 15
clone_size: -
d_call: -
cdr3_aa: CASSDSGQGSYGYTF
cdr3_nt: TGCGCCAGCAGCGATTCTGGGCAGGGGAGCTATGGCTACACCTTC

v_call: TRBV6-5
j_call: TRBJ1-2
cdr3_length: 14
clone_size: -
d_call: -
cdr3_aa: CASAQAAVNYGYTF
cdr3_nt: TGTGCCAGCGCCCAAGCGGCGGTAAACTATGGCTACACCTTC

v_call: TRBV3-1
j_call: TRBJ2-2
cdr3_length: 13
clone_size: -
d_call: -
cdr3_aa: CASHRENTGELFF
cdr3_nt: TGTGCCAGCCACAGGGAGAACACCGGGGAGCTGTTTTTT

v_call: TRBV25-1
j_call: TRBJ2-3
cdr3_length: 13
clone_size: -
d_call: -
cdr3_aa: CASSEQGADTQYF
cdr3_nt: TGTGCCAGCAGTGAACAAGGGGCCGATACGCAGTATTTT

v_call: TRBV29-1
j_call: TRBJ1-4
cdr3_length: 13
clone_size: -
d_call: -
cdr3_aa: CSVAPGPNEKLFF
cdr3_nt: TGCAGCGTGGCACCAGGACCTAATGAAAAACTGTTTTTT

v_call: TRBV12-3/TRBV12-4
j_call: TRBJ2-5
cdr3_length: 16
clone_size: -
d_call: TRBD1
cdr3_aa: CASGTPDRGRGETQYF
cdr3_nt: TGTGCCAGCGGTACTCCGGACAGGGGGCGAGGAGAGACCCAGTACTTC

v_call: TRBV5-1
j_call: TRBJ2-1
cdr3_length: 17
clone_size: -
d_call: TRBD2
cdr3_aa: CASSLQLAGIDYNEQFF
cdr3_nt: TGCGCCAGCAGCTTGCAATTAGCGGGGATCGATTACAATGAGCAGTTCTTC

v_call: TRBV3-1
j_call: TRBJ1-3
cdr3_length: 16
clone_size: -
d_call: -
cdr3_aa: CASSQDTGRGGNTIYF
cdr3_nt: TGTGCCAGCAGCCAAGATACAGGGCGCGGTGGAAACACCATATATTTT

v_call: TRBV9
j_call: TRBJ2-3
cdr3_length: 16
clone_size: -
d_call: TRBD2
cdr3_aa: CASSVGTSGGADTQYF
cdr3_nt: TGTGCCAGCAGCGTAGGGACTAGCGGGGGAGCAGATACGCAGTATTTT

v_call: TRBV7-2
j_call: TRBJ1-2
cdr3_length: 15
clone_size: -
d_call: -
cdr3_aa: CASSLAPGGNYGYTF
cdr3_nt: TGTGCCAGCAGCTTAGCACCGGGAGGGAACTATGGCTACACCTTC

v_call: TRBV6-5
j_call: TRBJ2-7
cdr3_length: 14
clone_size: -
d_call: TRBD2
cdr3_aa: CASSSLRGGLEQYF
cdr3_nt: TGTGCCAGCAGTAGCCTACGGGGGGGCCTTGAGCAGTACTTC

v_call: TRBV7-9
j_call: TRBJ1-1
cdr3_length: 14
clone_size: -
d_call: -
cdr3_aa: CASSSIQGNTEAFF
cdr3_nt: TGTGCCAGCAGCTCAATACAGGGGAACACTGAAGCTTTCTTT

v_call: TRBV12-3/TRBV12-4
j_call: TRBJ2-2
cdr3_length: 14
clone_size: once
d_call: -
cdr3_aa: CASRAVTHVGELFF
cdr3_nt: TGTGCCAGCAGAGCGGTCACCCACGTCGGGGAGCTGTTTTTT

v_call: TRBV5-4
j_call: TRBJ2-7
cdr3_length: 14
clone_size: few
d_call: -
cdr3_aa: CASSLAGGPYEQYF
cdr3_nt: TGTGCCAGCAGCTTGGCCGGAGGACCCTACGAGCAGTACTTC

v_call: TRBV30
j_call: TRBJ2-7
cdr3_length: 10
clone_size: -
d_call: -
cdr3_aa: CAWSPAEQYF
cdr3_nt: TGTGCCTGGAGTCCGGCCGAGCAGTACTTC

v_call: TRBV7-9
j_call: TRBJ1-2
cdr3_length: 14
clone_size: -
d_call: TRBD1
cdr3_aa: CASTVTGVHYGYTF
cdr3_nt: TGTGCCAGCACCGTGACAGGGGTTCACTATGGCTACACCTTC

v_call: TRBV18
j_call: TRBJ2-5
cdr3_length: 12
clone_size: -
d_call: -
cdr3_aa: CASSLVSRDPYF
cdr3_nt: TGTGCCAGCTCCCTCGTTTCCCGGGATCCGTACTTC

v_call: TRBV7-9
j_call: TRBJ2-7
cdr3_length: 15
clone_size: -
d_call: TRBD2
cdr3_aa: CASSSTGLAAYEQYF
cdr3_nt: TGTGCCAGCAGCTCAACGGGACTAGCGGCCTACGAGCAGTACTTC

v_call: TRBV29-1
j_call: TRBJ2-7
cdr3_length: 13
clone_size: -
d_call: TRBD1
cdr3_aa: CSVDSRQGDEQYF
cdr3_nt: TGCAGCGTCGATTCCCGACAGGGTGACGAGCAGTACTTC

v_call: TRBV7-9
j_call: TRBJ2-7
cdr3_length: 17
clone_size: -
d_call: -
cdr3_aa: CASSLVSGTGTPYEQYF
cdr3_nt: TGTGCCAGCAGCTTAGTAAGCGGGACAGGAACCCCCTACGAGCAGTACTTC

v_call: TRBV29-1
j_call: TRBJ1-1
cdr3_length: 13
clone_size: -
d_call: -
cdr3_aa: CSDRTGLNTEAFF
cdr3_nt: TGCAGCGACAGAACGGGGTTGAACACTGAAGCTTTCTTT

v_call: TRBV7-2
j_call: TRBJ1-5
cdr3_length: 14
clone_size: -
d_call: -
cdr3_aa: CASSSRRSNQPQHF
cdr3_nt: TGTGCCAGCAGCTCCCGACGTAGCAATCAGCCCCAGCATTTT

v_call: TRBV5-6
j_call: TRBJ2-1
cdr3_length: 12
clone_size: -
d_call: -
cdr3_aa: CASSLGPTTQFF
cdr3_nt: TGTGCCAGCAGCTTGGGACCAACGACGCAGTTCTTC

v_call: TRBV29-1
j_call: TRBJ1-5
cdr3_length: 13
clone_size: -
d_call: TRBD1
cdr3_aa: CSVLGQGGQPQHF
cdr3_nt: TGCAGCGTCCTTGGACAGGGAGGTCAGCCCCAGCATTTT

v_call: TRBV20-1
j_call: TRBJ2-1
cdr3_length: 17
clone_size: -
d_call: TRBD2
cdr3_aa: CSARDPAGLAWVGDQFF
cdr3_nt: TGCAGTGCTAGAGATCCTGCGGGACTAGCGTGGGTGGGTGACCAGTTCTTC

v_call: TRBV28
j_call: TRBJ2-3
cdr3_length: 13
clone_size: few
d_call: -
cdr3_aa: CASRGGGPDTQYF
cdr3_nt: TGTGCCAGCAGGGGGGGCGGACCCGATACGCAGTATTTT

v_call: TRBV28
j_call: TRBJ2-1
cdr3_length: 15
clone_size: -
d_call: -
cdr3_aa: CASSPPGRIYNEQFF
cdr3_nt: TGTGCCAGCAGTCCGCCGGGACGGATCTACAATGAGCAGTTCTTC

v_call: TRBV11-2
j_call: TRBJ2-1
cdr3_length: 15
clone_size: -
d_call: TRBD2
cdr3_aa: CASSPTSVSYNEQFF
cdr3_nt: TGTGCCAGCAGCCCCACTAGCGTCTCCTACAATGAGCAGTTCTTC

v_call: TRBV29-1
j_call: TRBJ2-5
cdr3_length: 13
clone_size: -
d_call: TRBD2
cdr3_aa: CSARGERVETQYF
cdr3_nt: TGCAGCGCCCGGGGGGAAAGGGTGGAGACCCAGTACTTC

v_call: TRBV5-6
j_call: TRBJ2-3
cdr3_length: 15
clone_size: -
d_call: -
cdr3_aa: CASSPGLGPTDTQYF
cdr3_nt: TGTGCCAGCAGCCCGGGCCTCGGGCCCACAGATACGCAGTATTTT

v_call: TRBV20-1
j_call: TRBJ2-7
cdr3_length: 15
clone_size: -
d_call: TRBD2
cdr3_aa: CSARPRTSGPWGQYF
cdr3_nt: TGCAGTGCTAGACCAAGGACTAGCGGGCCCTGGGGGCAGTACTTC

v_call: TRBV30
j_call: TRBJ1-4
cdr3_length: 14
clone_size: -
d_call: -
cdr3_aa: CACSPGVANEKLFF
cdr3_nt: TGTGCCTGCTCACCAGGGGTGGCTAATGAAAAACTGTTTTTT

v_call: TRBV7-2
j_call: TRBJ1-4
cdr3_length: 16
clone_size: -
d_call: -
cdr3_aa: CASSLGGNSDVEKLFF
cdr3_nt: TGTGCCAGCAGCTTAGGAGGTAACTCGGACGTCGAAAAACTGTTTTTT

v_call: TRBV24-1
j_call: TRBJ2-7
cdr3_length: 12
clone_size: -
d_call: -
cdr3_aa: CATIRKVLEQYF
cdr3_nt: TGTGCCACCATAAGGAAGGTCCTCGAGCAGTACTTC

v_call: TRBV7-2
j_call: TRBJ2-7
cdr3_length: 14
clone_size: -
d_call: -
cdr3_aa: CASSQVPEAYEQYF
cdr3_nt: TGTGCCAGCAGCCAAGTGCCGGAAGCCTACGAGCAGTACTTC

v_call: TRBV6-5
j_call: TRBJ1-6
cdr3_length: 15
clone_size: -
d_call: -
cdr3_aa: CASRIRTEGISPLHF
cdr3_nt: TGTGCCAGCAGAATACGGACAGAGGGAATTTCACCCCTCCACTTT

v_call: TRBV7-9
j_call: TRBJ1-5
cdr3_length: 18
clone_size: -
d_call: TRBD1
cdr3_aa: CASSTDRGTPQSGQPQHF
cdr3_nt: TGTGCCAGCAGCACGGACAGGGGGACGCCACAGAGCGGTCAGCCCCAGCATTTT